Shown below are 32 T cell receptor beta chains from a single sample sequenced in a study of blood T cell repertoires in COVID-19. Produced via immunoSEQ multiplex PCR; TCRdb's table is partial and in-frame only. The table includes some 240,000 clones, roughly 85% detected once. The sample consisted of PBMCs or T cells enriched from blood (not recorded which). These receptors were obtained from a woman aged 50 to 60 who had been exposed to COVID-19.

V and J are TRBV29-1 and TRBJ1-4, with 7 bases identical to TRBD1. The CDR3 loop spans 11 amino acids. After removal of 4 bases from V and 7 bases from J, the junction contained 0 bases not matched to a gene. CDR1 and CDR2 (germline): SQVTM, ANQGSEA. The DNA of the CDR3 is TGCAGCGTTGGACAGGGTGAAAAACTGTTTTTT. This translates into CSVGQGEKLFF.

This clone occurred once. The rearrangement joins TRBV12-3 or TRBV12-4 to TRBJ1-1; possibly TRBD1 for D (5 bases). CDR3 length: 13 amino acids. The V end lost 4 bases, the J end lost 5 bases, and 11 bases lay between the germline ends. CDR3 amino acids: CASSSGGFTEAFF. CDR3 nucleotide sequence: TGTGCCAGCAGTTCGGGGGGATTTACTGAAGCTTTCTTT.

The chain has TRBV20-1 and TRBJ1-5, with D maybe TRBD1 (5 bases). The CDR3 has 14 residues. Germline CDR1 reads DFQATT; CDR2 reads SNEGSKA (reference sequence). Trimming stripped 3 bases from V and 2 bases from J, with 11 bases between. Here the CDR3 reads CSASRDWGNQPQHF. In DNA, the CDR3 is TGCAGTGCTAGTCGGGACTGGGGCAATCAGCCCCAGCATTTT.

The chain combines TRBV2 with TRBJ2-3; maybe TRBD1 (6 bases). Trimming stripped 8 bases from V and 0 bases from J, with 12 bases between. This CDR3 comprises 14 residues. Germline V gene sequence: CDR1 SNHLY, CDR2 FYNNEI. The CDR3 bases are TGTGCCAGCTGGGGGCTTACTAGCACAGATACGCAGTATTTT. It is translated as CASWGLTSTDTQYF.

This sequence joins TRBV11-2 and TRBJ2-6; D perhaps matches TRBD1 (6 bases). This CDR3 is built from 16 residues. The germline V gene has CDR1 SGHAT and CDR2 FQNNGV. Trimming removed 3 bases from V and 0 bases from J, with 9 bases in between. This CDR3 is CASSFGGASGANVLTF. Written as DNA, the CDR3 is TGTGCCAGCAGCTTTGGGGGCGCCTCTGGGGCCAACGTCCTGACTTTC. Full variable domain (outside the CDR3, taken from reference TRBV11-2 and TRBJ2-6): EAGVAQSPRYKIIEKRQSVAFWCNPISGHATLYWYQQILGQGPKLLIQFQNNGVVDDSQLPKDRFSAERLKGVDSTLKIQPAKLEDSAVYLCASSFGGASGANVLTFGAGSRLTVL.

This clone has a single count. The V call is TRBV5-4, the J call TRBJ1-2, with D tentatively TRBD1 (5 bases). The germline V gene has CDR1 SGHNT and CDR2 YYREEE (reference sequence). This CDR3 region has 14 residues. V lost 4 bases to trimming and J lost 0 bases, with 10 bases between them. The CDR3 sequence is CASSPDSSNYGYTF. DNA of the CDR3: TGTGCCAGCAGCCCTGACAGTTCTAACTATGGCTACACCTTC.

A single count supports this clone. CDR3 coding DNA: TGTGCCAGCAGCCAGGGGCCTACGACCACTGGAAACACCATATATTTT. Translated, it gives CASSQGPTTTGNTIYF. V is TRBV11-2 and J is TRBJ1-3; tentative D call: TRBD1 (6 bases). Germline values: CDR1 SGHAT, CDR2 FQNNGV. This CDR3 is 16 amino acids long. Deletions cut 5 bases from V and 2 bases from J, with 16 bases between.

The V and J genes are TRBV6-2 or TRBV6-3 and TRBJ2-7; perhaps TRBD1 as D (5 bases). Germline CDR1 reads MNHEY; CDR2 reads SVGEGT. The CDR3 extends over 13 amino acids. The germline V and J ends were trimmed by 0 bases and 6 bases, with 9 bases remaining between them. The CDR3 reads CASSYSTQGEQYF. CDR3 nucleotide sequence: TGTGCCAGCAGTTACTCGACCCAGGGCGAGCAGTACTTC.

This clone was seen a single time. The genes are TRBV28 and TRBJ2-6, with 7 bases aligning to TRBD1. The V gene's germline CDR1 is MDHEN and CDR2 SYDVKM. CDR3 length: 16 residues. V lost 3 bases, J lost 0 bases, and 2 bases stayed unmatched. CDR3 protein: CASSFPGGSGANVLTF. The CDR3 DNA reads TGTGCCAGCAGTTTTCCAGGGGGCTCTGGGGCCAACGTCCTGACTTTC.

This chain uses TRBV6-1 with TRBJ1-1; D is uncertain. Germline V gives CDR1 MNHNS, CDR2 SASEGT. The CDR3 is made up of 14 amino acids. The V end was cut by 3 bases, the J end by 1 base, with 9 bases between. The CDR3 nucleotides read TGTGCCAGCAGTGATCAAAACAGGAACACTGAAGCTTTCTTT. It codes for CASSDQNRNTEAFF.

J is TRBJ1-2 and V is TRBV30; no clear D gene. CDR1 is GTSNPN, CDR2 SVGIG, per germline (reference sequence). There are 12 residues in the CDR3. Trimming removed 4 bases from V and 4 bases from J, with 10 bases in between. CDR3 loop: CAWTDILYGYTF. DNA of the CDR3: TGTGCCTGGACCGACATCCTCTATGGCTACACCTTC.

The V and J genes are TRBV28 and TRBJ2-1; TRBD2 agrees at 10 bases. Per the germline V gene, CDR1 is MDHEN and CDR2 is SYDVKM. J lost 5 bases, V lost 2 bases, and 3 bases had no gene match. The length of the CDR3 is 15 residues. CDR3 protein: CASSLSGGGHNEQFF. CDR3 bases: TGTGCCAGCAGTTTAAGCGGGGGGGGACACAATGAGCAGTTCTTC. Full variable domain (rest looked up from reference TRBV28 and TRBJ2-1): DVKVTQSSRYLVKRTGEKVFLECVQDMDHENMFWYRQDPGLGLRLIYFSYDVKMKEKGDIPEGYSVSREKKERFSLILESASTNQTSMYLCASSLSGGGHNEQFFGPGTRLTVL.

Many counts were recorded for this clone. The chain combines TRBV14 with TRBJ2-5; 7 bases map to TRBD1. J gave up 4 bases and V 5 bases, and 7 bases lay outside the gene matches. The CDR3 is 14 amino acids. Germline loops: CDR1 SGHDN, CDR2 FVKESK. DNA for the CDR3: TGTGCCAGCAGCGTACGACAGGGTTTAGAGACCCAGTACTTC. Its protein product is CASSVRQGLETQYF. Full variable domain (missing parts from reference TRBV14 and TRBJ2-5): EAGVTQFPSHSVIEKGQTVTLRCDPISGHDNLYWYRRVMGKEIKFLLHFVKESKQDESGMPNNRFLAERTGGTYSTLKVQPAELEDSGVYFCASSVRQGLETQYFGPGTRLLVL.

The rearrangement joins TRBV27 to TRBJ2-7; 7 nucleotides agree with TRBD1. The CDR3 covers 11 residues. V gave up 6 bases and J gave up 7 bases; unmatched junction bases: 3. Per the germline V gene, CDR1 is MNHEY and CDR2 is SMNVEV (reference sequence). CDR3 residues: CASRLRGEQYF. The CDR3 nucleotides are TGTGCCAGCAGGCTCAGGGGGGAGCAGTACTTC.

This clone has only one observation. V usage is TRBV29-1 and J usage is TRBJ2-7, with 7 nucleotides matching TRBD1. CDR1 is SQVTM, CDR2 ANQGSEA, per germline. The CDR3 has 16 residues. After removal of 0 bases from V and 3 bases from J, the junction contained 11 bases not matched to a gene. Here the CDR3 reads CSVEDGSGGSGYEQYF. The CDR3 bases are TGCAGCGTTGAAGATGGCTCAGGGGGATCGGGCTACGAGCAGTACTTC.

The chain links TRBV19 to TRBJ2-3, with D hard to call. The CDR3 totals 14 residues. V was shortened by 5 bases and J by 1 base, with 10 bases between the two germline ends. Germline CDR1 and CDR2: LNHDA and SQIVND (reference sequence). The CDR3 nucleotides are TGTGCCAGTAGTTTTGGCGGTCGCACAGATACGCAGTATTTT. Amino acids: CASSFGGRTDTQYF.

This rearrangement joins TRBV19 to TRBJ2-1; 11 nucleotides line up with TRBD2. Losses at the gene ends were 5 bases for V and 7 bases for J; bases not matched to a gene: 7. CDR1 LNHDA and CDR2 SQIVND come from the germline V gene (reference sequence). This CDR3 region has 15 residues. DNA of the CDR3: TGTGCCAGTAGTGAAATAGCGGGGGGGCTTAATGAGCAGTTCTTC. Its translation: CASSEIAGGLNEQFF.

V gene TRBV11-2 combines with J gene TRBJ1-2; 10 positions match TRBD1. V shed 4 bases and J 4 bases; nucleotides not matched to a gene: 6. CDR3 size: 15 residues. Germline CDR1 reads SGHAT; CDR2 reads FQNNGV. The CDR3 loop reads CASSSLTGGIYGYTF. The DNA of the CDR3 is TGTGCCAGCAGCTCTTTGACAGGGGGCATCTATGGCTACACCTTC.

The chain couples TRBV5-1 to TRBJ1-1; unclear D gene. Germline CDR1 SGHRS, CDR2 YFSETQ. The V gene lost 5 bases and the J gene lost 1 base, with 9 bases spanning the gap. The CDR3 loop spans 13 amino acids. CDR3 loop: CASSREENTEAFF. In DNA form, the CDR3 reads TGCGCCAGCAGTCGAGAGGAGAACACTGAAGCTTTCTTT.

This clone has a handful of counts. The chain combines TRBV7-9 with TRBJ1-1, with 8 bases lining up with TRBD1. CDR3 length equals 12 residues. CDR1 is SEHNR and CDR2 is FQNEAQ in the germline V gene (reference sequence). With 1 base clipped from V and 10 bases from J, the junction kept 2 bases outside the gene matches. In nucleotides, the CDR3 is TGTGCCAGCAGCTTAGAAGGGACAGGAGCTTTCTTT. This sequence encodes CASSLEGTGAFF.

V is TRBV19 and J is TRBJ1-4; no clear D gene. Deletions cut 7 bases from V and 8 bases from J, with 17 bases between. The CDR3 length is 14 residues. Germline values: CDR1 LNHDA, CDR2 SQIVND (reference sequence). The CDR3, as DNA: TGTGCCAGTAATAAGGAGGTCAAAAGGGAAAAACTGTTTTTT. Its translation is CASNKEVKREKLFF.

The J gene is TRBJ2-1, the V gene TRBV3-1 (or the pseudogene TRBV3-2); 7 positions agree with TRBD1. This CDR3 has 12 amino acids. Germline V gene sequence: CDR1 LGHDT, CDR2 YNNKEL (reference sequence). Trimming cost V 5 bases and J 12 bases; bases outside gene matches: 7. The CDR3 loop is CASSDGQEPQFF. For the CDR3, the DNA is TGTGCCAGCAGCGACGGACAGGAGCCGCAGTTCTTC.

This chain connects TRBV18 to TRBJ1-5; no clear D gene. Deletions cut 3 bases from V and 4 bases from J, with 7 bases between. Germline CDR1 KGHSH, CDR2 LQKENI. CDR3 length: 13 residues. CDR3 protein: CASSPLLNQPQHF. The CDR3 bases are TGTGCCAGCTCACCGTTGCTAAATCAGCCCCAGCATTTT.

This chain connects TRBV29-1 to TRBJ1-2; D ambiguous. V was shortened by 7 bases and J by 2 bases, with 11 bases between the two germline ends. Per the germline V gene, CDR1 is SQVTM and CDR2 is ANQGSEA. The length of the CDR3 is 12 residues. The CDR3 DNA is TGCAGCGCTGAGAGGTACAACTATGGCTACACCTTC. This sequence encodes CSAERYNYGYTF.

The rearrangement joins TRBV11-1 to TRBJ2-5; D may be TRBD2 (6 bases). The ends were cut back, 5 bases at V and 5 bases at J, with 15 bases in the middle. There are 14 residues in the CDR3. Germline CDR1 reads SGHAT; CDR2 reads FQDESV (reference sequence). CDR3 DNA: TGTGCCAGCAGCCCGCGGGACCATGGGGAGACCCAGTACTTC. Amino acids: CASSPRDHGETQYF.

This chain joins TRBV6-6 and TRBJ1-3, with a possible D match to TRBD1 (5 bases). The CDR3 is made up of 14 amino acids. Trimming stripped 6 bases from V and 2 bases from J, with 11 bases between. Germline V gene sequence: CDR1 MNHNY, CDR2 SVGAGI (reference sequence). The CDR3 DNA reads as TGTGCCAGCAGGTTACAGGTCCCTGGAAACACCATATATTTT. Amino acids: CASRLQVPGNTIYF.

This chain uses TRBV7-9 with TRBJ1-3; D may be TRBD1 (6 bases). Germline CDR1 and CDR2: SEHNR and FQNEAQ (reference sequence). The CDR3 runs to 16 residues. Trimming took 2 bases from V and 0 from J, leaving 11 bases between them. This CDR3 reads CASSLITGISGNTIYF. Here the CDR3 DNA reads TGTGCCAGCAGCTTAATTACAGGGATCTCTGGAAACACCATATATTTT.

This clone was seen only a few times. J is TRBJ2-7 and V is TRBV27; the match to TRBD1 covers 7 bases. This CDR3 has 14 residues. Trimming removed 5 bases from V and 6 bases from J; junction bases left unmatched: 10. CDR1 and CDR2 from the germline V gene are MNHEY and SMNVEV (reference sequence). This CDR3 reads CASSKRNRGSEQYF. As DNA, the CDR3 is TGTGCCAGCAGTAAGAGGAACAGGGGTAGCGAGCAGTACTTC.

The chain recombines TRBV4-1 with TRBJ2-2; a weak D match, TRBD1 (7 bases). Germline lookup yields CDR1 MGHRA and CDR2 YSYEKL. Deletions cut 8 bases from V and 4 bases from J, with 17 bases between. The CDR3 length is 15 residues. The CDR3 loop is CASRLGQGGTGELFF. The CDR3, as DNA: TGCGCCAGCCGGCTGGGGCAGGGGGGCACCGGGGAGCTGTTTTTT.

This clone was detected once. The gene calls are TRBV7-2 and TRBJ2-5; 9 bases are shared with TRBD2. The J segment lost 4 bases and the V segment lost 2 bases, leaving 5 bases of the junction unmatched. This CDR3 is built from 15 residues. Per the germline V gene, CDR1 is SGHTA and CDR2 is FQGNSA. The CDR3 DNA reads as TGTGCCAGCAGCTTATTGCGGGGGGGCCGAGAGACCCAGTACTTC. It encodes CASSLLRGGRETQYF. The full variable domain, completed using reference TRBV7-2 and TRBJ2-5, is GAGVSQSPSNKVTEKGKDVELRCDPISGHTALYWYRQSLGQGLEFLIYFQGNSAPDKSGLPSDRFSAERTGGSVSTLTIQRTQQEDSAVYLCASSLLRGGRETQYFGPGTRLLVL.

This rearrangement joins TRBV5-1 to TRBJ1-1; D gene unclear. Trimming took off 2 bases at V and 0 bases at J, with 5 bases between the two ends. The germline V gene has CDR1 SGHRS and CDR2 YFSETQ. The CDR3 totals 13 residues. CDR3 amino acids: CASSFTLNTEAFF. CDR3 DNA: TGCGCCAGCAGCTTTACACTGAACACTGAAGCTTTCTTT.

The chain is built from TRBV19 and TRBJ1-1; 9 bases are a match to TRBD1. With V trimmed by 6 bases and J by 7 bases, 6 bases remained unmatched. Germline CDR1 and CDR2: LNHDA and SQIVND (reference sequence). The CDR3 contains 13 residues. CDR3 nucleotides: TGTGCCAGTAGAAAACAGGGGGCGGTTGAAGCTTTCTTT. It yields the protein CASRKQGAVEAFF.